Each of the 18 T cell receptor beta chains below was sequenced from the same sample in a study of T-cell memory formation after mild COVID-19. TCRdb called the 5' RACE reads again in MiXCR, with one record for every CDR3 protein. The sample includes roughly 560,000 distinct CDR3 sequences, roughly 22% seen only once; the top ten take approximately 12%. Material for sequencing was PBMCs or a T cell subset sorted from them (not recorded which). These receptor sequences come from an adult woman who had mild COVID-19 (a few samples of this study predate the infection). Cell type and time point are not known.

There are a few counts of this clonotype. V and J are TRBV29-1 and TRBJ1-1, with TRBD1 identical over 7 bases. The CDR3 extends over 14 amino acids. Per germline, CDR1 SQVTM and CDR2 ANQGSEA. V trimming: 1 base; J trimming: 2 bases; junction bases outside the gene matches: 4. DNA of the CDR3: TGCAGCGTTGAAGGCGGGACAGCTAACACTGAAGCTTTCTTT. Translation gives CSVEGGTANTEAFF.

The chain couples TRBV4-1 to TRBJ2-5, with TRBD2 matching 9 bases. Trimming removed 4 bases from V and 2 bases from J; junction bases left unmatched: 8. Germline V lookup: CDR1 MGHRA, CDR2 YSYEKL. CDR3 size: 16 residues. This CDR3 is CASSLRLAAFQETQYF. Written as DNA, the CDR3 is TGCGCCAGCAGCCTGAGACTAGCGGCATTTCAAGAGACCCAGTACTTC.

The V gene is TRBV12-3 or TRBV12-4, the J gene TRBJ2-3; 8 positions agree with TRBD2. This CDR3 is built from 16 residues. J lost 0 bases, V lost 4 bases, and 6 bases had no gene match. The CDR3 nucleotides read TGTGCCAGCAGTTCCGTGGCGGGGGGAAGCACAGATACGCAGTATTTT. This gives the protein CASSSVAGGSTDTQYF.

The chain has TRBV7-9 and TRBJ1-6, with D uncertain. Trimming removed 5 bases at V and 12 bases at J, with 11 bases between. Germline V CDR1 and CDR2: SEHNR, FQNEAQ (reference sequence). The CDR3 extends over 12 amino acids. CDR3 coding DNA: TGTGCCAGCAGCCCAGCGAACGGACCCCTCCACTTT. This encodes CASSPANGPLHF.

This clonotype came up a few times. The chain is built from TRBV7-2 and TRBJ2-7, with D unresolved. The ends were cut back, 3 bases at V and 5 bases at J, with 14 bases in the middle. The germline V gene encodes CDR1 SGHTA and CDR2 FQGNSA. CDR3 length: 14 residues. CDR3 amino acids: CASSFLSSWDEQYF. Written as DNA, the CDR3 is TGTGCCAGCAGCTTTCTTTCCTCCTGGGACGAGCAGTACTTC.

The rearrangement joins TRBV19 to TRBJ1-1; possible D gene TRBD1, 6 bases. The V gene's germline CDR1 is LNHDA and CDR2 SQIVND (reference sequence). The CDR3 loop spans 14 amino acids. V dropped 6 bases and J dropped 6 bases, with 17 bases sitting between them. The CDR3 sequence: CASSTDSRGSEAFF. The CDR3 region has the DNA TGTGCCAGTAGCACGGACAGTAGGGGTTCTGAAGCTTTCTTT.

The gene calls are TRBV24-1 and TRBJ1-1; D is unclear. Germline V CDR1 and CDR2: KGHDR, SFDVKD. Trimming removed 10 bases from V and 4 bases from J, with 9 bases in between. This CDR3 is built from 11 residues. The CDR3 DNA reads TGTGCCACTACTGTAGGCACTGAAGCTTTCTTT. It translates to CATTVGTEAFF.

The DNA of the CDR3 is TGCAGTGCTCCCCGGGGGGGCCGGACAGATACGCAGTATTTT. This encodes CSAPRGGRTDTQYF. The chain recombines TRBV20-1 with TRBJ2-3; 8 positions match TRBD2. This CDR3 comprises 14 residues. The V and J ends lost 5 bases and 3 bases, in that order; junction bases with no gene match: 7. Germline V gene data show CDR1 as DFQATT and CDR2 as SNEGSKA (reference sequence).

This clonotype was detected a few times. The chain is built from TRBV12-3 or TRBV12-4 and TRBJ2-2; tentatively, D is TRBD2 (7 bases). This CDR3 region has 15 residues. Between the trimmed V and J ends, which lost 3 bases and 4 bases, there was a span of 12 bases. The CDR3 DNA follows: TGTGCCAGCAGTTTCAGGGGCGGGGGCACCGGGGAGCTGTTTTTT. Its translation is CASSFRGGGTGELFF.

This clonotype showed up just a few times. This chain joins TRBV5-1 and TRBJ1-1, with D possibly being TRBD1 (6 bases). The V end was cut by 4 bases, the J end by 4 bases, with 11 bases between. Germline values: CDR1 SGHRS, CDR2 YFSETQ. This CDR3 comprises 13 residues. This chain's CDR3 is CASSPGDVTEAFF. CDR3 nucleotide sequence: TGCGCCAGCAGCCCAGGGGATGTCACTGAAGCTTTCTTT.

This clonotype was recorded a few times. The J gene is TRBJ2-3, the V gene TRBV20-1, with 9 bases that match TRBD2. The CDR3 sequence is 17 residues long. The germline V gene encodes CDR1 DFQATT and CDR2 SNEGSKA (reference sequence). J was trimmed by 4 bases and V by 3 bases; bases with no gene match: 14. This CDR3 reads CSARRGGRAVGADTQYF. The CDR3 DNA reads TGCAGTGCTAGGAGGGGCGGGAGGGCCGTCGGGGCAGATACGCAGTATTTT.

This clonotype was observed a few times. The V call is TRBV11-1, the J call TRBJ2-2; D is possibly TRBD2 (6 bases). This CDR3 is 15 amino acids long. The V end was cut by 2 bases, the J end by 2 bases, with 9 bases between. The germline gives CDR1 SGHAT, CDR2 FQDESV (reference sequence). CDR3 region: CASSLYGGNTGELFF. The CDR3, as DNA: TGTGCCAGCAGCTTATACGGGGGTAACACCGGGGAGCTGTTTTTT.

This CDR3 reads CASSDRQDHNYGYTF. CDR3 in DNA: TGTGCCAGCAGTGACAGACAGGACCATAACTATGGCTACACCTTC. The V call is TRBV6-5, the J call TRBJ1-2; TRBD1 might be the D (6 bases). With 5 bases removed from V and 1 base from J, the gap between germline ends came to 14 bases. The CDR3 consists of 15 residues. CDR1 MNHEY and CDR2 SVGAGI come from the germline V gene.

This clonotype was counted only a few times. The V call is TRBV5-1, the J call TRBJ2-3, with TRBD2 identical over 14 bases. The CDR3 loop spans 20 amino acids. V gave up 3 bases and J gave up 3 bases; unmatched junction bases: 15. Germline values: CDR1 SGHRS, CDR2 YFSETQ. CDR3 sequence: CASSSGTGTSGRFGTDTQYF. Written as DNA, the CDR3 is TGCGCCAGCAGCTCGGGTACCGGGACTAGCGGGAGATTTGGGACAGATACGCAGTATTTT. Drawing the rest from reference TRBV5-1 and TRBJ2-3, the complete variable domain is KAGVTQTPRYLIKTRGQQVTLSCSPISGHRSVSWYQQTPGQGLQFLFEYFSETQRNKGNFPGRFSGRQFSNSRSEMNVSTLELGDSALYLCASSSGTGTSGRFGTDTQYFGPGTRLTVL.

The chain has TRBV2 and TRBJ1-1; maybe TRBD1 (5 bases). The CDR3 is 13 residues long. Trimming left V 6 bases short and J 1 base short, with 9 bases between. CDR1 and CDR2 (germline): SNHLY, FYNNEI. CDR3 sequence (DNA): TGTGCCAGCAGGAGGGACCCGAACACTGAAGCTTTCTTT. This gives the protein CASRRDPNTEAFF.

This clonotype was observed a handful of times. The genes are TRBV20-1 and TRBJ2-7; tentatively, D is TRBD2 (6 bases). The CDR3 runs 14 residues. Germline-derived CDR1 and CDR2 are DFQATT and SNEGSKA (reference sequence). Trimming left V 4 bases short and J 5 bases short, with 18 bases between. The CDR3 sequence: CSATKTEGLDEQYF. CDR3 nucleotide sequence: TGCAGTGCTACAAAAACGGAGGGTCTAGACGAGCAGTACTTC.

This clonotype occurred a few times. CDR3 sequence reads: CASSPRTSGRHEQFF. The CDR3 nucleotides read TGTGCCAGCAGCCCCCGGACTAGCGGGAGACATGAGCAGTTCTTC. V usage is TRBV3-1 and J usage is TRBJ2-1; 13 nucleotides agree with TRBD2. Germline assignment: CDR1 LGHDT and CDR2 YNNKEL (reference sequence). V lost 4 bases, J lost 8 bases, and 5 bases stayed unmatched. This CDR3 has 15 residues.

In nucleotides, the CDR3 is TGTGCCAGCAGCAAAGGGGGACAGGGGGCTATGAGCTCCTACAATGAGCAGTTCTTC. Translation gives CASSKGGQGAMSSYNEQFF. The J gene is TRBJ2-1, the V gene TRBV21-1; TRBD1 is the table's D call, not checked against the DNA. TRBV21-1 is an annotated pseudogene. This CDR3 comprises 19 residues.